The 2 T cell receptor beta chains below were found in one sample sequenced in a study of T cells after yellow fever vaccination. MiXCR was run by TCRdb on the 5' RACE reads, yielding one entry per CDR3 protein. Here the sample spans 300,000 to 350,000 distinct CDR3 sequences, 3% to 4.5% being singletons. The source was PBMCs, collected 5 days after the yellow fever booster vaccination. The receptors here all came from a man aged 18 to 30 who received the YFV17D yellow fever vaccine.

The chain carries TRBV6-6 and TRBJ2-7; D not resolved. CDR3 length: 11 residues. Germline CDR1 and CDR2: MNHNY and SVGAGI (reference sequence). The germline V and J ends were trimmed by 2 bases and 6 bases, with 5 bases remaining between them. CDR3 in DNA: TGTGCCAGCAGTTACAGGGCCGAGCAGTACGTC. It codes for CASSYRAEQYV.

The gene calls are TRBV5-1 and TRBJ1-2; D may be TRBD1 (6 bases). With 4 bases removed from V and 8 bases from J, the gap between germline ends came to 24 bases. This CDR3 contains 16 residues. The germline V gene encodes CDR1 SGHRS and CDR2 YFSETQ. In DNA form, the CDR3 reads TGCGCCAGCAGCCCGGGGTCGACAGGAAAATTTATGGGCTACACCTTC. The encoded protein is CASSPGSTGKFMGYTF.